The next 14 T cell receptor beta chains were all read from a single sample in a study of technical replicates of blood from several donors. Profiling relied on immunoSEQ multiplex PCR, and the TCRdb table lists in-frame clones only, not all of them. In the table there are about 84,000 clones, approximately 97% of which are singletons. Sequencing was done on a sample of T cells isolated from PBMCs. The receptors were sampled from a human donor in good health.

V and J are TRBV29-1 and TRBJ2-7; D is unresolved. The CDR3 runs 16 residues. Germline lookup yields CDR1 SQVTM and CDR2 ANQGSEA. V lost 5 bases to trimming and J lost 2 bases, with 22 bases between them. CDR3 region: CSVRPEMPIETYEQYF. As DNA, the CDR3 is TGCAGCGTTAGGCCGGAGATGCCGATAGAGACCTACGAGCAGTACTTC.

The chain is built from TRBV6-5 and TRBJ2-5; TRBD1 matches at 7 bases. V lost 2 bases to trimming and J lost 4 bases; unmatched junction nucleotides: 7. CDR3 length: 15 residues. Germline values: CDR1 MNHEY, CDR2 SVGAGI. Here the CDR3 DNA reads TGTGCCAGCAGTTACGGCACAGGGGAGCCAGAGACCCAGTACTTC. Encoded protein: CASSYGTGEPETQYF.

The J gene is TRBJ2-3, the V gene TRBV10-2, with 8 bases aligning to TRBD2. From germline, CDR1 is WSHSY and CDR2 SAAADI. Unmatched junction bases numbered 8, after V lost 2 bases and J lost 4 bases. The CDR3 contains 16 residues. This chain's CDR3 is CASSEAGLGLPDTQYF. The CDR3 DNA sequence: TGCGCCAGCAGTGAGGCGGGACTAGGCTTGCCAGATACGCAGTATTTT.

The genes are TRBV2 and TRBJ2-7, with D perhaps matching TRBD2 (6 bases). Per germline, CDR1 SNHLY and CDR2 FYNNEI. The CDR3 totals 15 residues. With 5 bases removed from V and 3 bases from J, the gap between germline ends came to 17 bases. CDR3 in amino acids: CASSPRDGGHYEQYF. Written as DNA, the CDR3 is TGTGCCAGCAGTCCCCGGGACGGAGGGCACTACGAGCAGTACTTC.

The chain has TRBV7-9 and TRBJ1-4; the D is unclear. Trimming stripped 2 bases from V and 2 bases from J, with 12 bases between. Germline loops: CDR1 SEHNR, CDR2 FQNEAQ (reference sequence). This CDR3 has 16 amino acids. The CDR3 reads CASSLWAEATNEKLFF. In nucleotides, the CDR3 is TGTGCCAGCAGCTTATGGGCGGAGGCCACTAATGAAAAACTGTTTTTT.

The J gene is TRBJ1-2, the V gene TRBV4-1; 9 bases map to TRBD1. In germline, CDR1 is MGHRA, CDR2 YSYEKL. V gave up 3 bases and J gave up 4 bases; unmatched junction bases: 18. CDR3 length: 19 amino acids. The CDR3 coding sequence is TGCGCCAGCAGCCAGATTCACAGGGGGCCTCGCCTGCCTAGCTATGGCTACACCTTC. Its protein product is CASSQIHRGPRLPSYGYTF.

The chain couples TRBV10-3 to TRBJ1-4, with 7 bases identical to TRBD1. V was pared by 0 bases and J by 5 bases, with 3 bases of the junction left unmatched. The V gene's germline CDR1 is ENHRY and CDR2 SYGVKD. The CDR3 is 15 residues long. CDR3 sequence: CAISESRDSNEKLFF. In DNA, the CDR3 is TGTGCCATCAGTGAGTCACGGGACAGCAATGAAAAACTGTTTTTT.

J is TRBJ1-1 and V is TRBV6-6, with D tentatively TRBD1 (6 bases). V was clipped by 5 bases and J by 4 bases, with 20 bases between them. Germline V gene sequence: CDR1 MNHNY, CDR2 SVGAGI (reference sequence). This CDR3 has 16 residues. The CDR3 coding sequence is TGTGCCAGCAGTATTGGGGGGGGCCGGGGGACCACTGAAGCTTTCTTT. Protein product: CASSIGGGRGTTEAFF.

The chain employs TRBV7-3 and TRBJ2-5; TRBD2 matches 8 bases. The CDR3 has 15 amino acids. From germline, CDR1 is SGHTA and CDR2 FQGTGA. The ends lost 0 bases at V and 4 bases at J; junction bases unmatched: 4. This CDR3 is CASSLTAGEGETQYF. CDR3 coding DNA: TGTGCCAGCAGCTTAACAGCGGGGGAGGGAGAGACCCAGTACTTC.

The rearrangement uses TRBV12-5 and TRBJ1-3, with TRBD1 matching over 7 bases. This CDR3 region has 17 residues. From germline, CDR1 is LGHNT and CDR2 FRNRAP. The J segment lost 0 bases and the V segment lost 0 bases, leaving 5 bases of the junction unmatched. The CDR3 is CASGLVLGQFSGNTIYF. Here the CDR3 DNA reads TGTGCTAGTGGTTTGGTATTGGGACAGTTCTCTGGAAACACCATATATTTT.

The rearrangement joins TRBV6-1 to TRBJ2-3; a weak D match, TRBD2 (8 bases). The germline V gene has CDR1 MNHNS and CDR2 SASEGT. V was shortened by 0 bases and J by 12 bases, with 31 bases between the two germline ends. The CDR3 totals 19 residues. The CDR3 sequence: CASSEAPAGQRLARGGQYF. DNA of the CDR3: TGTGCCAGCAGTGAAGCGCCCGCGGGACAGCGCCTGGCCCGGGGGGGCCAGTATTTT.

The J gene is TRBJ2-7, the V gene TRBV6-5, with 10 bases matching TRBD1. This CDR3 is built from 13 residues. The germline V gene has CDR1 MNHEY and CDR2 SVGAGI. V gave up 8 bases and J gave up 3 bases; unmatched junction bases: 4. Here the CDR3 reads CASSDRGLYEQYF. The CDR3 bases are TGTGCCAGCTCTGACAGGGGGCTCTACGAGCAGTACTTC.

This clone was seen more than once but under ten times. The chain recombines TRBV6-6 with TRBJ1-1; 10 bases agree with TRBD1. Unmatched junction bases numbered 0, after V lost 0 bases and J lost 5 bases. The length of the CDR3 is 14 residues. Germline V gene sequence: CDR1 MNHNY, CDR2 SVGAGI (reference sequence). In DNA form, the CDR3 reads TGTGCCAGCAGTTACTCGGGACAGGGGACTGAAGCTTTCTTT. This encodes CASSYSGQGTEAFF.

This chain uses TRBV28 with TRBJ2-7; no clear D gene. Trimming removed 6 bases from V and 4 bases from J, with 7 bases in between. The germline CDR1 and CDR2 sequences are MDHEN and SYDVKM. CDR3 length: 11 residues. The CDR3 loop is CASSEVYEQYF. In DNA form, the CDR3 reads TGTGCCAGCAGCGAGGTATACGAGCAGTACTTC.